This TCR beta chain was identified during a study of cytomegalovirus exposure and HLA in healthy donors. Study overall: From 190 million or so T cells, an earlier analysis saw 90 million to 130 million unique TCR beta sequences.

In the case of this clone: Its target is not known.

Trimming cost V 2 bases and J 3 bases; bases outside gene matches: 7. The V gene's germline CDR1 is SGHRS and CDR2 YFSETQ. The CDR3 covers 16 residues. Study-wide results and limits: Several of the most significant clusters were apparently associated with common viral pathogens in a later analysis. Altogether, more than 150 TCR beta chains were recorded as cytomegalovirus-associated. Earlier analysis yielded a pattern in which most TCR beta V segments were productive about 87% or about 30% of the time.

The PCR ran on 60 Vbeta and 13 Jbeta primers. The protocol was immunoSEQ multiplex PCR, while the TCRdb copy is restricted to in-frame clones and leaves out a portion. Here the sample spans tens of thousands of clones, 60% to 85% being singletons. The rearrangement links TRBV5-1 to TRBJ2-2; 7 bases are a match to TRBD1. This receptor was taken from a middle-aged man in good health and CMV-seronegative. Sequencing was done on a sample of PBMCs. The CDR3, as DNA: TGCGCCAGCAGCTTAAGACAGGGAGTCGACACCGGGGAGCTGTTTTTT. Protein: CASSLRQGVDTGELFF. The full variable domain, rest sourced from reference TRBV5-1 and TRBJ2-2, is KAGVTQTPRYLIKTRGQQVTLSCSPISGHRSVSWYQQTPGQGLQFLFEYFSETQRNKGNFPGRFSGRQFSNSRSEMNVSTLELGDSALYLCASSLRQGVDTGELFFGEGSRLTVL.